The text below deals with one T cell receptor (beta chain). Its cognate antigen is unknown. This CDR3 spans 12 amino acids. Trimming took off 2 bases at V and 1 base at J, with 4 bases between the two ends. CDR1 is SQVTM and CDR2 is ANQGSEA in the germline V gene. Sorting of CD4+ naive, central memory, regulatory and stem cell-like memory cells was performed via CD45RO/CCR7/CD25/CD127/CD95/CD27. The data were obtained in a study of beta chain features in type 1 diabetes. Whole-study results and caveats: Researchers report that Type 1 diabetes patients had moderately but significantly shorter TCRB CDR3s across all four CD4+ subsets.

The isolated RNA, all of it, was reverse transcribed, so expressed TCRB transcripts were what got sequenced. Measured with immunoSEQ multiplex PCR; TCRdb has only the in-frame clones, and not every one. This sample yields some 240,000 clones, of which more than 15% are seen a single time; less than 0.09% belongs to the top ten. This TCR came from a young man with type 1 diabetes. Sequencing was carried out using naive CD4+ T cells from blood. V usage is TRBV29-1 and J usage is TRBJ2-3; no reliable D call. The CDR3 nucleotides are TGCAGCGTTGAACTGGGCACAGATACGCAGTATTTT. Translated: CSVELGTDTQYF.